This T cell receptor beta chain originates from a study of radiotherapy plus CTLA-4 blockade in lung cancer. Sequencing used immunoSEQ multiplex PCR; TCRdb keeps in-frame clones, though not all of them. The profile covers around 82,000 clones, with about 84% appearing a single time and 0.65% to 0.85% taken by the ten largest. V shed 0 bases and J 5 bases; nucleotides not matched to a gene: 6. Looked up from germline, CDR1 is SGHRS and CDR2 is YFSETQ. This CDR3 region has 15 residues. The chain combines TRBV5-1 with TRBJ2-5; 8 bases are a match to TRBD1. Here the sequenced sample was peripheral blood, taken from a patient treated with radiotherapy plus ipilimumab. The clonotype comes from a human donor with non-small cell lung cancer who had stable disease on radiotherapy plus ipilimumab. The CDR3 DNA sequence: TGCGCCAGCAGCTTGGGGGGACAGGTTGGTGAGACCCAGTACTTC. Protein product: CASSLGGQVGETQYF.